This TCR beta chain is from a study of identical twins. MiXCR was run by TCRdb on the 5' RACE reads, yielding one entry per CDR3 protein. Altogether 450,000 or so distinct CDR3 sequences are present, 15% to 20% being singletons, with the ten largest covering around 10%. This clonotype was seen at least ten times. Antigen: not known. Study-level results: Shared out-of-frame alpha sequences (those common to twins) showed excess low generation probability. The presence of invariant MAIT and iNKT cells could partly confound analyses of zero-insertion sequences. Modeled out-of-frame TCR alpha sharing in monozygotic twins fell below observed levels.

All donors were healthy Caucasians. From germline, CDR1 is MNHEY and CDR2 SMNVEV (reference sequence). The CDR3 runs 16 residues. V lost 0 bases and J lost 4; bases outside the gene matches: 4. The origin of this receptor is a man between 45 and 60 years old in good health. The chain couples TRBV27 to TRBJ2-1; 9 positions agree with TRBD2. The sample comprised naive T cells sorted from blood. For the CDR3, the DNA is TGTGCCAGCAGTTTATCGCTAGCGGGGCGTTACAATGAGCAGTTCTTC. It is translated as CASSLSLAGRYNEQFF.